This TCR beta chain comes out of a study of cytomegalovirus exposure and HLA in healthy donors. General study points: In a later analysis, a missense DCLRE1C variant was linked to TCR beta V- and J-gene trimming.

CDR1 and CDR2 from the germline V gene are MNHEY and SVGAGI. Trimming pared 6 bases from V and 1 base from J, leaving 9 bases between. This CDR3 comprises 13 residues. In the case of this clone: What it recognizes is unknown.

This PCR relied on a set of 60 Vbeta primers and 13 Jbeta primers. Generated by immunoSEQ multiplex PCR, the TCRdb table keeps only in-frame clones and is missing some. The sample has roughly 110,000 clones; approximately 84% are singletons. The chain couples TRBV6-5 to TRBJ1-1, with D perhaps TRBD1 (5 bases). This sequence was found in a man aged 30 to 39 in good health and CMV-seronegative. The specimen was PBMCs. This CDR3 is CASSDRPNTEAFF. DNA of the CDR3: TGTGCCAGCAGCGACAGACCGAACACTGAAGCTTTCTTT.